This is a list of T cell receptor beta chains from one sample in a study of T cell repertoires in cytomegalovirus infection. TCRdb re-analysed the reads in MiXCR, keeping a single row per CDR3 protein. The data contain roughly 600,000 distinct CDR3 sequences, roughly 24% of them singletons. Sequencing was carried out using CD8+ T cells from PBMCs. These TCRs come from a human donor in good health (CMV status not recorded). Some clones in this sample may be carry-over from other donors' samples. Both conserved end residues are part of each CDR3. Each record gives: V gene, clone size, J gene, D gene, CDR3 length, CDR3 protein, CDR3 DNA. The D gene is left open where the match is weak. Rows give clone size only sometimes, using once, few, many, or a class for an expanded clone.

TRBV2	once	TRBJ2-7	NA	14	CASRGREYSYEQNF	TGTGCCAGCAGGGGACGGGAATACTCCTACGAGCAGAACTTC
TRBV12-5	few	TRBJ2-1	NA	13	CASGLVPYNEQFF	TGTGCTAGTGGTTTGGTGCCCTACAATGAGCAGTTCTTC
TRBV7-6	many	TRBJ2-2	TRBD1	15	CASSYGQANTGELFF	TGTGCCAGCAGCTATGGACAGGCGAACACCGGGGAGCTGTTTTTT
TRBV27	many	TRBJ2-5	NA	15	CASSLRQVGQETQYF	TGTGCCAGCAGTCTCCGACAGGTGGGCCAAGAGACCCAGTACTTC
TRBV4-3	NA	TRBJ1-5	NA	16	CASSQDWVKGNQPQHF	TGCGCCAGCAGCCAAGATTGGGTGAAAGGAAATCAGCCCCAGCATTTT
TRBV6-6	few	TRBJ1-1	NA	15	CASSYSRVLNTEAFF	TGTGCCAGCAGTTACTCGAGGGTACTGAACACTGAAGCTTTCTTT
TRBV29-1	NA	TRBJ1-2	NA	15	CSVFRRGPFGYGYTF	TGCAGCGTTTTTAGGAGGGGACCTTTCGGCTATGGCTACACCTTC
TRBV29-1	few	TRBJ2-5	TRBD2	15	CSASGLLAGQETQYF	TGCAGCGCTTCGGGCTTACTAGCGGGGCAAGAGACCCAGTACTTC
TRBV7-6	NA	TRBJ1-5	NA	16	CASSSSRRGLNLPQHF	TGTGCCAGCAGCTCCTCCCGGAGAGGGTTAAATCTGCCCCAGCATTTT
TRBV7-8	many	TRBJ2-7	TRBD1	15	CASSLGQGSSYEQYF	TGTGCCAGCAGCTTGGGACAGGGAAGCTCCTACGAGCAGTACTTC
TRBV29-1	few	TRBJ1-2	TRBD1	13	CSASDRGIYGYTF	TGCAGCGCCTCAGACAGGGGAATCTATGGCTACACCTTC
TRBV7-4	NA	TRBJ2-7	NA	17	CASSRTYETGRDYEQYF	TGTGCCAGCAGCCGCACTTATGAGACAGGGAGGGACTACGAGCAGTACTTC
TRBV12-3/TRBV12-4	few	TRBJ2-1	NA	13	CASSFRGGYEQFF	TGTGCCAGCAGTTTTAGGGGGGGATATGAGCAGTTCTTC
TRBV4-3	few	TRBJ2-3	TRBD2	17	CASSQALGRGSTDTQYF	TGCGCCAGCAGCCAAGCCCTCGGGCGGGGGAGCACAGATACGCAGTATTTT
TRBV6-2/TRBV6-3	many	TRBJ2-4	NA	16	CASSYPQILAKNIQYF	TGTGCCAGCAGTTACCCGCAGATCCTAGCCAAAAACATTCAGTACTTC
TRBV6-1	NA	TRBJ2-1	NA	13	CASYEGTSNEQFF	TGTGCCAGCTACGAGGGGACCTCCAATGAGCAGTTCTTC
TRBV6-1	few	TRBJ2-5	TRBD1	15	CASSPRGQGQETQYF	TGTGCCAGCAGTCCAAGGGGACAGGGACAAGAGACCCAGTACTTC
TRBV7-8	many	TRBJ2-2	TRBD2	13	CASSFGGIGELFF	TGTGCCAGCAGCTTCGGGGGGATCGGGGAGCTGTTTTTT
TRBV27	NA	TRBJ1-1	NA	13	CASRVGSNTEAFF	TGTGCCAGCAGGGTCGGATCTAACACTGAAGCTTTCTTT
TRBV19	few	TRBJ2-5	NA	14	CASSKSRGPETQYF	TGTGCCAGTAGTAAATCCCGAGGGCCCGAGACCCAGTACTTC
TRBV7-4	few	TRBJ2-1	NA	19	CASSPDRGFQYSGHNEQFF	TGTGCCAGCAGCCCCGACCGGGGATTTCAGTACTCCGGTCACAATGAGCAGTTCTTC
TRBV7-9	many	TRBJ2-1	NA	15	CASSLMAGAHNEQFF	TGTGCCAGCAGCTTAATGGCGGGGGCGCACAATGAGCAGTTCTTC
TRBV14	NA	TRBJ2-1	NA	17	CASSLPLRGPDFNEQFF	TGTGCCAGCAGCCTCCCCCTCCGGGGACCCGATTTCAATGAGCAGTTCTTC
TRBV12-3/TRBV12-4	NA	TRBJ2-5	TRBD2	14	CASSLYGTSGTQYF	TGTGCCAGCAGTTTATATGGGACTAGCGGAACTCAGTACTTC
TRBV20-1	NA	TRBJ2-7	TRBD2	18	CSARPGLAGATLIYEQYF	TGCAGTGCTAGACCGGGACTAGCGGGGGCAACATTAATCTACGAGCAGTACTTC
TRBV6-2/TRBV6-3	many	TRBJ2-2	NA	15	CASSRDRRNTGELFF	TGTGCCAGCAGCCGCGACAGGCGGAACACCGGGGAGCTGTTTTTT
TRBV18	NA	TRBJ2-5	NA	19	CASSQTLGTPGTYQETQYF	TGTGCCAGCTCCCAAACTTTGGGGACACCTGGTACCTACCAAGAGACCCAGTACTTC
TRBV7-6	few	TRBJ2-3	TRBD2	19	CASSSSLTSGGRSTDTQYF	TGTGCCAGCAGCTCCTCCCTGACTAGCGGGGGGCGAAGCACAGATACGCAGTATTTT
TRBV7-2	many	TRBJ2-1	NA	14	CASSPSSSYNEQFF	TGTGCCAGCAGCCCTTCGAGCTCCTACAATGAGCAGTTCTTC
TRBV14	NA	TRBJ2-2	TRBD1	17	CASSHPRQGPNTGELFF	TGTGCCAGCAGCCACCCTAGACAGGGGCCTAACACCGGGGAGCTGTTTTTT
TRBV13	NA	TRBJ2-2	NA	13	CASSTRQALKLFF	TGTGCCAGCAGCACACGACAGGCCCTCAAGCTGTTTTTT
TRBV7-9	many	TRBJ1-1	TRBD1	15	CASRDPGQMNTEAFF	TGTGCCAGCAGGGATCCGGGACAGATGAACACTGAAGCTTTCTTT
TRBV12-3/TRBV12-4	NA	TRBJ1-5	TRBD1	17	CASSFLAGTGINQPQHF	TGTGCCAGCAGTTTCCTAGCCGGGACAGGGATTAATCAGCCCCAGCATTTT
TRBV10-3	NA	TRBJ1-1	NA	15	CAISEYQGMNTEAFF	TGTGCCATCAGTGAGTATCAGGGGATGAACACTGAAGCTTTCTTT
TRBV10-3	few	TRBJ1-2	NA	18	CAISELKGMAATSYGYTF	TGTGCCATCAGTGAGCTGAAGGGCATGGCGGCAACTAGCTATGGCTACACCTTC